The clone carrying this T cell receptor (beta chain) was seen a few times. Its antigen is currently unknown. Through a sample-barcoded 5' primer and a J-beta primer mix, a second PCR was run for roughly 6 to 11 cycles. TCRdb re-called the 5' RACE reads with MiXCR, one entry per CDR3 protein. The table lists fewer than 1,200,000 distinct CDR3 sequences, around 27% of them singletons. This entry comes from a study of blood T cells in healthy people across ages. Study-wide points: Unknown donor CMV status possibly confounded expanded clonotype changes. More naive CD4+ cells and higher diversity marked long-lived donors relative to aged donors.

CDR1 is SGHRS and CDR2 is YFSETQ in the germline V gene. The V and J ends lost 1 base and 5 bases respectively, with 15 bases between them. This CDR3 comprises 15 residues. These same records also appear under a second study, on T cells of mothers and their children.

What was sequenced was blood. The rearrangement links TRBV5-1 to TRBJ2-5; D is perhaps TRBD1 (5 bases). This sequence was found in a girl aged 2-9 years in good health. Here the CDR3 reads CASSLLGDSMETQYF. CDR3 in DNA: TGCGCCAGCAGCTTGTTAGGGGATTCTATGGAGACCCAGTACTTC.